This T cell receptor (beta chain) was obtained from a study of PD-L1 blockade in urothelial cancer. About the research overall: Most of the 29 patients were men whose urothelial cancer was bladder-origin. Of prior chemotherapy regimens, patients had received between 0 and 3. It was at 3 weeks (second dose) and 6 weeks after treatment start that blood was analyzed.

The CDR3 loop spans 14 amino acids. The germline gives CDR1 GTSNPN, CDR2 SVGIG (reference sequence). Losses at the gene ends were 0 bases for V and 7 bases for J; bases not matched to a gene: 4. Into every PCR, synthetic TCR analog templates were spiked. Libraries were prepared by immunoSEQ multiplex PCR; TCRdb keeps only in-frame clonotypes and omits some of them. The table has 25,000 to 35,000 clones, 80% to 90% seen once. The table lists this clone with a few counts. The chain combines TRBV30 with TRBJ1-4; 8 bases agree with TRBD1. Sequencing was performed on PBMCs, taken around atezolizumab (anti-PD-L1) treatment. The source of this sequence is a man between 50 and 59 years old with urothelial cancer. The CDR3 sequence: CAWSVRGQAEKLFF. In nucleotides, the CDR3 is TGTGCCTGGAGTGTCAGGGGGCAGGCTGAAAAACTGTTTTTT.